The 11 T cell receptor beta chains listed next were all sequenced from one sample in a study of human T cells and chemical hapten exposure. Described time point: patch test 1, 2 weeks after DPC sensitization. The treatment: therapeutic diphenylcyclopropenone sensitization with weekly scalp DPC. Each CDR3 protein gets one entry after TCRdb re-called the RACE reads with MiXCR. This sample has tens of thousands of distinct CDR3 sequences, with 10% to 15% found just once. The source was whole blood, collected in connection with sensitization to the hapten diphenylcyclopropenone (DPC). All receptors come from an older woman with alopecia areata. Some clones in this sample may be carry-over from other donors' samples.

In its sample, this clonotype was seen many times. V is TRBV5-1 and J is TRBJ2-1; D is unresolved. Trimming shortened V by 0 bases and J by 7 bases, and 17 bases separated the two germline ends. Germline CDR1 is SGHRS and CDR2 is YFSETQ. CDR3 size: 16 residues. The CDR3 here is CASSLGPASPGNEQFF. For the CDR3, the DNA is TGCGCCAGCAGCTTGGGTCCCGCTAGTCCCGGGAATGAGCAGTTCTTC.

This clonotype appeared many times. This chain joins TRBV5-5 and TRBJ2-6, with TRBD1 matching 9 bases. The length of the CDR3 is 18 residues. V lost 2 bases, J lost 0 bases, and 6 bases stayed unmatched. CDR1 is SGHKS, CDR2 YYEKEE, per germline (reference sequence). CDR3 sequence: CASSFTGGAPSGANVLTF. The CDR3 region has the DNA TGTGCCAGCAGCTTCACAGGGGGCGCCCCCTCTGGGGCCAACGTCCTGACTTTC.

This clonotype was recorded at least ten times. The V gene is TRBV20-1, the J gene TRBJ2-6; possibly TRBD1 for D (6 bases). Trimming took 5 bases from V and 0 from J, leaving 17 bases between them. Germline V gene sequence: CDR1 DFQATT, CDR2 SNEGSKA (reference sequence). The CDR3 contains 17 residues. Here the CDR3 reads CSAYPLQGSSGANVLTF. In DNA form, the CDR3 reads TGCAGTGCTTACCCCCTTCAGGGGAGCTCTGGGGCCAACGTCCTGACTTTC.

This rearrangement joins TRBV7-6 to TRBJ2-2; D might be TRBD1 or TRBD2, each matching 5 bases. This CDR3 comprises 18 residues. V lost 1 base to trimming and J lost 4 bases, with 19 bases between them. Germline-derived CDR1 and CDR2 are SGHVS and FNYEAQ. CDR3 region: CASSLEGTLPATTGELFF. DNA for the CDR3: TGTGCCAGCAGCTTAGAGGGGACCCTACCCGCAACCACCGGGGAGCTGTTTTTT. Drawing the rest from reference TRBV7-6 and TRBJ2-2, the complete variable domain is GAGVSQSPRYKVTKRGQDVALRCDPISGHVSLYWYRQALGQGPEFLTYFNYEAQQDKSGLPNDRFSAERPEGSISTLTIQRTEQRDSAMYRCASSLEGTLPATTGELFFGEGSRLTVL.

This clonotype is medium-sized within its sample. The chain employs TRBV12-3 or TRBV12-4 and TRBJ2-2, with D unresolved. The CDR3 runs to 12 residues. Trimming pared 5 bases from V and 0 bases from J, leaving 1 base between. The CDR3 protein is CASSPNTGELFF. The CDR3 DNA follows: TGTGCCAGCAGTCCGAACACCGGGGAGCTGTTTTTT.

In its sample, this clonotype was seen many times. The chain links TRBV6-5 to TRBJ1-1; D uncertain. Germline V gene data show CDR1 as MNHEY and CDR2 as SVGAGI. This CDR3 is built from 14 residues. V was pared by 4 bases and J by 3 bases, with 12 bases between. DNA for the CDR3: TGTGCCAGCAGTTTCTCAATTAAGGACACTGAAGCTTTCTTT. Translation: CASSFSIKDTEAFF.

Regarding this clonotype: A much larger clone lies a single base off, so this may be a read error. The CDR3 DNA follows: TGTGCCCGCAGCTTAGATCTACAGAGCCAAGAGACCCAGTACTTC. This encodes CARSLDLQSQETQYF. This sequence joins TRBV7-9 and TRBJ2-5, with D hard to call. There are 15 residues in the CDR3. The germline V gene encodes CDR1 SEHNR and CDR2 FQNEAQ (reference sequence). Together with reference TRBV7-9 and TRBJ2-5, the CDR3 gives the full variable domain: DTGVSQNPRHKITKRGQNVTFRCDPISEHNRLYWYRQTLGQGPEFLTYFQNEAQLEKSRLLSDRFSAERPKGSFSTLEIQRTEQGDSAMYLCARSLDLQSQETQYFGPGTRLLVL.

This clonotype was seen a handful of times. The rearrangement uses TRBV29-1 and TRBJ2-3; no clear D gene. Looked up from germline, CDR1 is SQVTM and CDR2 is ANQGSEA. The CDR3 runs to 13 residues. Trimming pared 0 bases from V and 4 bases from J, leaving 8 bases between. The CDR3 region has the DNA TGCAGCGTTGAAGATCAGGTACCAGATACGCAGTATTTT. Amino acids: CSVEDQVPDTQYF.

The chain combines TRBV12-3 or TRBV12-4 with TRBJ2-5, with D hard to call. Trimming removed 3 bases at V and 9 bases at J, with 11 bases between. This CDR3 comprises 12 residues. This CDR3 reads CASSFEGYAQYF. Here the CDR3 DNA reads TGTGCCAGCAGTTTCGAAGGATATGCCCAGTACTTC.

This chain uses TRBV2 with TRBJ1-5, with 7 bases lining up with TRBD1. Germline-derived CDR1 and CDR2 are SNHLY and FYNNEI. V dropped 6 bases and J dropped 3; count of bases not matched to a gene: 8. The CDR3 has 15 residues. CDR3 bases: TGTGCCAGCAGCATCCGGACAGGCACCAATCAGCCCCAGCATTTT. Its protein is CASSIRTGTNQPQHF.

In this sample, this clonotype turned up a few times. The chain combines TRBV6-1 with TRBJ2-1, with D perhaps TRBD1 or TRBD2 (5 bases each). Trimming removed 0 bases from V and 4 bases from J, with 10 bases in between. In germline, CDR1 is MNHNS, CDR2 SASEGT. This CDR3 region has 15 residues. As DNA, the CDR3 is TGTGCCAGCAGTGAAGCGTGGGGGTCTTACAATGAGCAGTTCTTC. Protein sequence: CASSEAWGSYNEQFF.